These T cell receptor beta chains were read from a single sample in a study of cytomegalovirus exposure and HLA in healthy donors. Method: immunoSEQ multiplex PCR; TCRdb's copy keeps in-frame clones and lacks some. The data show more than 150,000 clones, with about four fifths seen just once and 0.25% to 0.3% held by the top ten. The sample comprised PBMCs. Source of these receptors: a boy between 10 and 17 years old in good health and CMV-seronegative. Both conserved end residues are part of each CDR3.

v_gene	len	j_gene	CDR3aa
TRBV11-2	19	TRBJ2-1	CASSGRTSGGPSSYNEQFF
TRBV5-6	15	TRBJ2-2	CASSFLAGEAGELFF
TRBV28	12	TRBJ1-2	CASSLQGYGYTF
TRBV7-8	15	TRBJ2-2	CASSSYRGWDGELFF
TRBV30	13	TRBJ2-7	CAWSLNSGNEQYF
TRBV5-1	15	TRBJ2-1	CASSLGREFYNEQFF
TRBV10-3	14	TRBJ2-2	CAIMGDRVTGELFF
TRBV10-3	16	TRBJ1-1	CAVLTPLEGKNTEAFF
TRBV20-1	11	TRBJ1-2	CSATGNYGYTF
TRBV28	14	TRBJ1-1	CASSLLQKNTEAFF
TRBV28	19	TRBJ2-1	CASSWTRDRGKGSYNEQFF